Listed here is a single T cell receptor (beta chain). The record originates from a study of OX40 agonist ivuxolimab in advanced cancers. Autoimmune disease history or systemic immunosuppression led to patients being barred. Sequencing was performed with immunoSEQ multiplex PCR; in TCRdb, only in-frame clones are kept and a portion is missing. The sample carries 78,000 or so clones, 80% to 90% recorded once. The sample was CD4+ or CD8+ T cells sorted from blood, taken in a trial of the OX40 agonist ivuxolimab. This receptor was identified in an adult with an advanced solid tumor such as melanoma, head and neck, liver or kidney cancer.

The CDR3 DNA follows: TGCGCCAGCAGCTTGGCCGGGGCAGATCGCGGAAACACCATATATTTT. Its translation is CASSLAGADRGNTIYF. The chain links TRBV5-1 to TRBJ1-3, with D maybe TRBD1 (5 bases). The V and J ends lost 0 bases and 4 bases respectively, with 14 bases between them. Looked up from germline, CDR1 is SGHRS and CDR2 is YFSETQ. The CDR3 consists of 16 residues.